This T cell receptor (beta chain) was retrieved from a study of CD8+ T cells in alopecia areata. Study-wide background: For 6 to 18 months, tofacitinib was taken, and 6 months off drug followed. Overall study results and limits: Mice showed TCR sharing more clearly than patients did, possibly owing to HLA. Scalp lesions, especially in alopecia totalis/universalis, had higher clonality than normal scalp.

RNA extraction and reverse transcription yielded cDNA as sequencing template. TCRdb's copy holds only in-frame clones and misses some; the assay was immunoSEQ multiplex PCR. The sample includes some 110,000 clones, less than 45% of them seen just once. With 4 bases clipped from V and 2 bases from J, the junction kept 6 bases outside the gene matches. Looked up from germline, CDR1 is SQVTM and CDR2 is ANQGSEA. CDR3 length: 14 amino acids. This clone was seen more than once but under ten times. Its antigen remains unidentified. The sequence was obtained from a human donor with alopecia areata. Input material: CD4+ T cells sorted from blood. This chain uses TRBV29-1 with TRBJ2-5, with 8 bases fitting TRBD2. The CDR3 bases are TGCAGCGTTGGGGGACTAGTTAAACAAGAGACCCAGTACTTC. It specifies CSVGGLVKQETQYF.